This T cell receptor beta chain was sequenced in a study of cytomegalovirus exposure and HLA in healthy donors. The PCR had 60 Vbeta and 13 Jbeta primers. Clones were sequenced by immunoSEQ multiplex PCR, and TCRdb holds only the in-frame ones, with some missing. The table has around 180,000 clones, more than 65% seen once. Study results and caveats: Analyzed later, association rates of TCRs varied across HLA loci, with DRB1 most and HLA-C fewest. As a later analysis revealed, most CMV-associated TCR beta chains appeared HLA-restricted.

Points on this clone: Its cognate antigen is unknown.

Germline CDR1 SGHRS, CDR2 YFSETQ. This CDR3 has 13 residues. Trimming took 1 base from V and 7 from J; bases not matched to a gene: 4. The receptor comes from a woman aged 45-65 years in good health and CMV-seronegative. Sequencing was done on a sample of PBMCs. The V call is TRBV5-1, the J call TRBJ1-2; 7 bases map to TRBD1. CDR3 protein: CASSLSGGSGYTF. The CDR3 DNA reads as TGCGCCAGCAGCTTGTCAGGGGGATCTGGCTACACCTTC.